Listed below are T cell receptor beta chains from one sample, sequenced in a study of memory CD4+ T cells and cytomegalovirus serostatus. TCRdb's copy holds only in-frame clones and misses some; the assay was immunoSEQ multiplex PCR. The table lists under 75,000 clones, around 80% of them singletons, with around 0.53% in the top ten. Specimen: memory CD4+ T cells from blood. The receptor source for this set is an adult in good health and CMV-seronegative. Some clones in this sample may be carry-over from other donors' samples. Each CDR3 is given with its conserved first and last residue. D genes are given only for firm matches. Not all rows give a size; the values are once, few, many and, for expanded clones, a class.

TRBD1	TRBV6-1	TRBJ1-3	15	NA	TGTGCCAGCACTCGGACAGGGTCGATCGGAAACACCATATATTTT	CASTRTGSIGNTIYF
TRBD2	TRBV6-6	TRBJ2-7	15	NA	TGTGCCAGCAGGGTAGCGGGAGGGCTCTCCTACGAGCAGTACTTC	CASRVAGGLSYEQYF
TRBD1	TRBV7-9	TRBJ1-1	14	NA	TGTGCCAGCAGCTTAGGGGGACAGGAGACTGAAGCTTTCTTT	CASSLGGQETEAFF
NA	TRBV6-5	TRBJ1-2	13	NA	TGTGCCAGCAGAGGGTTTCAGGGGTATGGCTACACCTTC	CASRGFQGYGYTF
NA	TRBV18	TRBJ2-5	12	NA	TGTGCCAGCTCACCCAACCAAGAGACCCAGTACTTC	CASSPNQETQYF
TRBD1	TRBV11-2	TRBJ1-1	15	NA	TGTGCCAGCAGACGCCCCTACAGGGGCAACACTGAAGCTTTCTTT	CASRRPYRGNTEAFF
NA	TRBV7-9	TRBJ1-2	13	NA	TGTGCCAGCAGCTTGTCGAATAACTATGGCTACACCTTC	CASSLSNNYGYTF
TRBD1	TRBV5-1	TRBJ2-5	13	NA	TGCGCCAGCAGCTTGACAGGGGGGGAGACCCAGTACTTC	CASSLTGGETQYF
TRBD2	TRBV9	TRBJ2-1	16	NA	TGTGCCAGCAGCGTCGGTGGCGGGACTAGCGGGGGGGAACAGTTCTTC	CASSVGGGTSGGEQFF
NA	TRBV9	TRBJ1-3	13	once	TGTGCCAGCAGCGTTGGGTCACCCAACACCATATATTTT	CASSVGSPNTIYF
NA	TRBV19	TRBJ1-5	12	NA	TGTGCCAGTAGTATAATTGAGAGGCCCCAGCATTTT	CASSIIERPQHF
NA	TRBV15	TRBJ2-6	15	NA	TGTGCCACCAGCAGTTACAGGGCCGGGGCCAACGTCCTGACTTTC	CATSSYRAGANVLTF
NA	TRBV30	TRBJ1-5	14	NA	TGTGCCTGGAGTGCAGGGGAAAGCAATCAGCCCCAGCATTTT	CAWSAGESNQPQHF
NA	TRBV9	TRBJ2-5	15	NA	TGTGCCAGCAGCCTTATGACAGGTGAACAAGAGACCCAGTACTTC	CASSLMTGEQETQYF
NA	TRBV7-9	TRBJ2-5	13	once	TGTGCCAGCACCCCTAGTGGAGAACGGACCCAGTACTTC	CASTPSGERTQYF
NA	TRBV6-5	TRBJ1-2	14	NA	TGTGCCAGCAGTCGGGACGGGTTGTCGGGAGGCTACACCTTC	CASSRDGLSGGYTF
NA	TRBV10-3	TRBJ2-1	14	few	TGTGCCATCAGTGTATCGAGCTCCTACAATGAGCAGTTCTTC	CAISVSSSYNEQFF
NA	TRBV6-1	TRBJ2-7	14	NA	TGTGCCAGCAGTGAAGGAAGTGTAGGCTACGAGCAGTACTTC	CASSEGSVGYEQYF
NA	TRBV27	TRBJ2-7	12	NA	TGTGCCAGCAGTTCCTCCAGGGCCAAGCAGTACTTC	CASSSSRAKQYF
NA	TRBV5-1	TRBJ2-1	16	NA	TGCGCCAGCAGCTTGGGGGCGGACAGCTCCTACAATGAGCAGTTCTTC	CASSLGADSSYNEQFF
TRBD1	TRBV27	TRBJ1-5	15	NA	TGTGCCAGCACCCCCGGGACAGGTAATAATCAGCCCCAGCATTTT	CASTPGTGNNQPQHF
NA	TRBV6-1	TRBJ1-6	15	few	TGTGCCAGCCGCGACCGGGACCGCTCATATTCACCCCTCCACTTT	CASRDRDRSYSPLHF
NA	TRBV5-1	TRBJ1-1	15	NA	TGCGCCAGCAGCTTGGGGGCAGCCTCCGGGACTGAAGCTTTCTTT	CASSLGAASGTEAFF
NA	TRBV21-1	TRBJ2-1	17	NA	TGTGCCAGCAGCAAAGCAAGGACTAGCGGGAGAGACAATGAGCAGTTCTTC	CASSKARTSGRDNEQFF
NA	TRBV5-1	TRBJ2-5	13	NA	TGCGCCAGCAGCTTATTCAGCTCAGAGACCCAGTACTTC	CASSLFSSETQYF
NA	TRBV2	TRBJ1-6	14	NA	TGTGCCAGCAGGCCCAGGCGGGGGGATTCACCCCTCCACTTT	CASRPRRGDSPLHF
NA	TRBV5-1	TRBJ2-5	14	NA	TGCGCCAGCAGGCGAACCCCCTCGGGTGAGACCCAGTACTTC	CASRRTPSGETQYF
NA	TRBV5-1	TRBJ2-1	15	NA	TGCGCCAGCAGCTTGGAGTCTAGCTCCTACAATGAGCAGTTCTTC	CASSLESSSYNEQFF
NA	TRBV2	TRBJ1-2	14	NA	TGTGCCAGCAGTCCATTCGACTGGGCCTATGGCTACACCTTC	CASSPFDWAYGYTF
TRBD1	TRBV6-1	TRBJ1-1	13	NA	TGTGCCAGCAGCAAACAGGGGGTAGCTGAAGCTTTCTTT	CASSKQGVAEAFF
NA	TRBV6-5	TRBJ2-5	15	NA	TGTGCCAGCAGCTCCTGGGACGGACCCCAAGAGACCCAGTACTTC	CASSSWDGPQETQYF
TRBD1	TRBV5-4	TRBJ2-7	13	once	TGTGCCAGCAGCTTAGGGACAGGGCGCGAGCAGTACTTC	CASSLGTGREQYF
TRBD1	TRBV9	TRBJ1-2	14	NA	TGTGCCAGCGCTACCTGGGACAGGGACTATGGCTACACCTTC	CASATWDRDYGYTF
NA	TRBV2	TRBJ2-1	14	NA	TGTGCCAGCGATATGGGCTACAGCGCAGGTGAGCAGTTCTTC	CASDMGYSAGEQFF
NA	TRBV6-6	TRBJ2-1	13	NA	TGTGCCAGCAGTTACTCGAGGGGCGATGAGCAGTTCTTC	CASSYSRGDEQFF
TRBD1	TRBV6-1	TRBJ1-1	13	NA	TGTGCCAGCAGTGAAACCGGGACAGGGGTCGCTTTCTTT	CASSETGTGVAFF
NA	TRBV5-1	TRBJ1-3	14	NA	TGCGCCAGCAGCTTGGACAGAACTGGAAACACCATATATTTT	CASSLDRTGNTIYF
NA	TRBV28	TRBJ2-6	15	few	TGTGCCAGCAGCCTGCGGACCCTCCGCGCCAACGTCCTGACTTTC	CASSLRTLRANVLTF
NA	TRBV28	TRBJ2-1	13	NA	TGTGCCAGCAGTTCCGGCGCTTACAATGAGCAGTTCTTC	CASSSGAYNEQFF
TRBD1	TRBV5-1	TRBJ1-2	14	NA	TGCGCCAGCAGCTTGGGGGGACAGGGCCTCGGCTACACCTTC	CASSLGGQGLGYTF